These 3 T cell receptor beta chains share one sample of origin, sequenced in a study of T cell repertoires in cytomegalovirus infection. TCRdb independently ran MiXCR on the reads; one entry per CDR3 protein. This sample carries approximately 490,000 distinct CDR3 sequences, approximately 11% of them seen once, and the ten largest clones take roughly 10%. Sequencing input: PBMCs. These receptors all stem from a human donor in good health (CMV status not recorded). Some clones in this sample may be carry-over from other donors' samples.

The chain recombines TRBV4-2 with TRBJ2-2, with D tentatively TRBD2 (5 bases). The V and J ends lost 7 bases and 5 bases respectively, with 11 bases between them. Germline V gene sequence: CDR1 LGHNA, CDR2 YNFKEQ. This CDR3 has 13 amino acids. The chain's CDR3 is CASKAPGTGELFF. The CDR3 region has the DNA TGTGCCAGCAAAGCCCCGGGGACCGGGGAGCTGTTTTTT.

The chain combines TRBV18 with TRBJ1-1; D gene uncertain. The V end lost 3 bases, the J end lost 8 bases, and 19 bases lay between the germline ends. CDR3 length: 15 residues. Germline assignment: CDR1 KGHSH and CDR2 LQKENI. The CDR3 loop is CASSPRQGTSMEAFF. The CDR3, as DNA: TGTGCCAGCTCACCCCGGCAAGGCACCAGCATGGAAGCTTTCTTT.

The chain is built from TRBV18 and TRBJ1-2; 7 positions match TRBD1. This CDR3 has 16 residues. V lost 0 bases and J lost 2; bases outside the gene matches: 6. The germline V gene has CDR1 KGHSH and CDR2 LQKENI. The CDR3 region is CASSPPTGLKNYGYTF. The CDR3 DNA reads TGTGCCAGCTCACCACCGACAGGGCTTAAGAACTATGGCTACACCTTC.